This passage covers 18 T cell receptor beta chains from one sample sequenced in a study of blood T cell repertoires in COVID-19. Profiled with immunoSEQ multiplex PCR; TCRdb holds only in-frame clones, not every one. In the table there are about 100,000 clones, more than 85% of which are singletons. The sample consisted of peripheral blood. All receptors come from a man in his thirties or forties in a cohort sampled during active COVID-19.

In its sample, this clone was seen once. The chain employs TRBV4-1 and TRBJ2-7, with TRBD2 matching over 9 bases. CDR1 and CDR2 (germline): MGHRA, YSYEKL. J was trimmed by 2 bases and V by 0 bases; bases with no gene match: 8. The CDR3 extends over 17 amino acids. CDR3 nucleotide sequence: TGCGCCAGCAGCCAAGATCCGAGGGGCGGGGGGGCCTACGAGCAGTACTTC. It specifies CASSQDPRGGGAYEQYF.

The V call is TRBV5-5, the J call TRBJ1-2; D unresolved. The CDR3 spans 13 residues. V gave up 3 bases and J gave up 4 bases, with 10 bases separating them. Looked up from germline, CDR1 is SGHKS and CDR2 is YYEKEE (reference sequence). CDR3: CASSSDMSYGYTF. The CDR3 coding sequence is TGTGCCAGCAGCTCTGACATGAGCTATGGCTACACCTTC.

The rearrangement uses TRBV5-6 and TRBJ1-5, with D unresolved. V lost 3 bases and J lost 10, with 14 bases in between. The CDR3 sequence is 13 residues long. CDR1 and CDR2 from the germline V gene are SGHDT and YYEEEE. CDR3 sequence: CASSWNSRGPQHF. The CDR3 DNA follows: TGTGCCAGCAGCTGGAATAGTCGGGGACCCCAGCATTTT.

The gene calls are TRBV2 and TRBJ2-5; 9 nucleotides match TRBD1. The CDR3 covers 15 residues. The V and J ends lost 2 bases and 4 bases, in that order; junction bases with no gene match: 5. Germline loops: CDR1 SNHLY, CDR2 FYNNEI. The CDR3 DNA is TGTGCCAGCAGTGAAAACACAGGGGGCGGAGAGACCCAGTACTTC. This gives the protein CASSENTGGGETQYF. Filled out from reference TRBV2 and TRBJ2-5, the complete variable domain reads EPEVTQTPSHQVTQMGQEVILRCVPISNHLYFYWYRQILGQKVEFLVSFYNNEISEKSEIFDDQFSVERPDGSNFTLKIRSTKLEDSAMYFCASSENTGGGETQYFGPGTRLLVL.

This chain links TRBV7-7 with TRBJ2-3; 14 bases are a match to TRBD2. The ends lost 5 bases at V and 5 bases at J; junction bases unmatched: 6. From germline, CDR1 is SSHAT and CDR2 FNYEAQ (reference sequence). The CDR3 consists of 16 residues. CDR3 in DNA: TGTGCCAGCAGCATGGGACTAGCGGGGGCAGGAGATACGCAGTATTTT. Its protein is CASSMGLAGAGDTQYF.

This sequence joins TRBV18 and TRBJ1-5, with a tentative D call TRBD1 (5 bases). CDR1 and CDR2 (germline): KGHSH, LQKENI. The CDR3 spans 13 residues. Between the trimmed V and J ends, which lost 1 base and 5 bases, there was a span of 6 bases. Here the CDR3 DNA reads TGTGCCAGCTCACCACTCAGGGATCAGCCCCAGCATTTT. Translating it yields CASSPLRDQPQHF.

V and J are TRBV3-1 (or the pseudogene TRBV3-2) and TRBJ2-7; 8 bases are a match to TRBD1. Unmatched junction bases numbered 11, after V lost 0 bases and J lost 4 bases. Germline V gene lookup returns CDR1 LGHDT and CDR2 YNNKEL (reference sequence). This CDR3 is built from 17 residues. CDR3 sequence (DNA): TGTGCCAGCAGCCAAGATCGCAATGGAGACAGGGGATACGAGCAGTACTTC. Encoded protein: CASSQDRNGDRGYEQYF.

The genes are TRBV6-6 and TRBJ1-1, with a possible D match to TRBD1 (5 bases). In germline, CDR1 is MNHNY, CDR2 SVGAGI (reference sequence). Trimming took 6 bases from V and 3 from J, leaving 8 bases between them. The CDR3 has 12 amino acids. This CDR3 is CASRQGDTEAFF. CDR3 sequence (DNA): TGTGCCAGCAGGCAGGGTGACACTGAAGCTTTCTTT.

The rearrangement joins TRBV2 to TRBJ2-1; tentatively, D is TRBD1 (5 bases). CDR1 and CDR2 from the germline V gene are SNHLY and FYNNEI. The V gene lost 10 bases and the J gene lost 5 bases, with 21 bases spanning the gap. The CDR3 spans 15 residues. The CDR3 protein is CATRAQGWYNNEQFF. The CDR3 nucleotides read TGTGCCACCAGAGCCCAGGGCTGGTATAACAATGAGCAGTTCTTC. Drawing the rest from reference TRBV2 and TRBJ2-1, the complete variable domain is EPEVTQTPSHQVTQMGQEVILRCVPISNHLYFYWYRQILGQKVEFLVSFYNNEISEKSEIFDDQFSVERPDGSNFTLKIRSTKLEDSAMYFCATRAQGWYNNEQFFGPGTRLTVL.

This clone appeared once. V and J are TRBV4-2 and TRBJ2-4; tentatively, D is TRBD2 (6 bases). Deletions cut 0 bases from V and 0 bases from J, with 12 bases between. The CDR3 contains 17 residues. Germline V CDR1 and CDR2: LGHNA, YNFKEQ. CDR3 sequence: CASSQDLRGLAKNIQYF. CDR3 DNA sequence: TGTGCCAGCAGCCAAGATTTGAGGGGACTAGCCAAAAACATTCAGTACTTC.

This clone was seen only once. The chain joins TRBV28 to TRBJ2-3, with D possibly TRBD2 on 5 matching bases. This CDR3 region has 15 residues. The V end lost 3 bases, the J end lost 0 bases, and 10 bases lay between the germline ends. Germline CDR1 and CDR2: MDHEN and SYDVKM. This CDR3 is CASSFSRTSTDTQYF. CDR3 DNA sequence: TGTGCCAGCAGTTTCAGTAGGACTAGCACAGATACGCAGTATTTT.

This clone was counted at least ten times. V usage is TRBV7-9 and J usage is TRBJ1-1; TRBD1 matches 8 bases. Germline CDR1 reads SEHNR; CDR2 reads FQNEAQ (reference sequence). Trimming took 3 bases from V and 6 from J; bases not matched to a gene: 6. The CDR3 has 14 amino acids. CDR3 residues: CASSFQGAGAEAFF. In DNA, the CDR3 is TGTGCCAGCAGCTTCCAGGGGGCTGGAGCTGAAGCTTTCTTT.

V usage is TRBV27 and J usage is TRBJ1-5; D is ambiguous. This CDR3 contains 13 residues. V dropped 6 bases and J dropped 0 bases, with 6 bases sitting between them. CDR1 and CDR2 from the germline V gene are MNHEY and SMNVEV (reference sequence). CDR3 protein: CASRRASNQPQHF. Here the CDR3 DNA reads TGTGCCAGCAGGCGAGCTAGCAATCAGCCCCAGCATTTT.

The chain couples TRBV5-1 to TRBJ1-6; a weak D match, TRBD1 (5 bases). This CDR3 contains 14 residues. The V gene's germline CDR1 is SGHRS and CDR2 YFSETQ. V lost 3 bases to trimming and J lost 10 bases, with 14 bases between them. The CDR3 protein is CASSSTGAESPLHF. CDR3 coding DNA: TGCGCCAGCAGCTCCACAGGTGCCGAATCACCCCTCCACTTT.

The chain couples TRBV5-6 to TRBJ1-2, with unresolved D. This CDR3 region has 14 residues. The germline V gene encodes CDR1 SGHDT and CDR2 YYEEEE. V was clipped by 4 bases and J by 5 bases, with 15 bases between them. DNA for the CDR3: TGTGCCAGCAGCGATATTATTGGAGAGTATGGCTACACCTTC. Translated: CASSDIIGEYGYTF.

The genes are TRBV10-3 and TRBJ1-1, with a tentative D call TRBD1 (5 bases). Trimming left V 11 bases short and J 0 bases short, with 13 bases between. The germline gives CDR1 ENHRY, CDR2 SYGVKD. This CDR3 region has 13 residues. The CDR3 coding sequence is TGTGCCGCGCAACAGGTTATGAACACTGAAGCTTTCTTT. This translates into CAAQQVMNTEAFF.

The chain joins TRBV7-3 to TRBJ2-2; D may be TRBD1 (6 bases). The CDR3 is made up of 17 amino acids. V was cut by 5 bases and J by 4 bases, with 20 bases left in between. The germline V gene encodes CDR1 SGHTA and CDR2 FQGTGA. The CDR3 DNA reads TGTGCCAGCAGCGAACAACCACAGGACAGCCGCACCGGGGAGCTGTTTTTT. As protein: CASSEQPQDSRTGELFF.

This chain joins TRBV12-3 or TRBV12-4 and TRBJ2-7; D uncertain. V was cut by 3 bases and J by 1 base, with 7 bases left in between. The CDR3 runs to 13 residues. CDR3 sequence (DNA): TGTGCCAGCAGTTTCCGTCTTTCCTACGAGCAGTACTTC. This translates into CASSFRLSYEQYF.